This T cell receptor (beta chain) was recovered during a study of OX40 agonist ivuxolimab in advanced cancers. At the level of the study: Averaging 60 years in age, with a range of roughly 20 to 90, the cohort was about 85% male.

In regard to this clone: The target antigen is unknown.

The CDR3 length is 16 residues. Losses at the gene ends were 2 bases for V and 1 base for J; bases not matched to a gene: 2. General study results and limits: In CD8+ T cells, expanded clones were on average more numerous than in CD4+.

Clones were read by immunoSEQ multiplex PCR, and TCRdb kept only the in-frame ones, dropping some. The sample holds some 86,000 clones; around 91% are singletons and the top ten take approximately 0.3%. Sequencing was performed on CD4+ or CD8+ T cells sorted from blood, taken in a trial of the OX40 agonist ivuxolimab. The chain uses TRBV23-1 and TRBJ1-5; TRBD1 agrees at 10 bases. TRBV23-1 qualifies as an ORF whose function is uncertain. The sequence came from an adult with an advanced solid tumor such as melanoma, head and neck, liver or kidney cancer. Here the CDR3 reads CASSQKTGGSNQPQHF. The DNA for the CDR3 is TGCGCCAGCAGTCAAAAGACAGGGGGCAGCAATCAGCCCCAGCATTTT.